Presented here are 10 T cell receptor beta chains from one specimen sequenced in a study of blood T cell repertoires in COVID-19. The repertoire was sequenced with immunoSEQ multiplex PCR; TCRdb's copy has only in-frame clones and lacks some. The sample yields fewer than 200,000 clones, roughly 87% seen once. Sequencing was performed on peripheral blood. These receptors all stem from a woman between 45 and 65 years old with acute or convalescent COVID-19.

The V and J genes are TRBV2 and TRBJ2-3; D call uncertain. The germline CDR1 and CDR2 sequences are SNHLY and FYNNEI. V was shortened by 3 bases and J by 2 bases, with 9 bases between the two germline ends. CDR3 length: 14 residues. This CDR3 reads CASSERLDTDTQYF. In DNA, the CDR3 is TGTGCCAGCAGTGAGAGGTTAGACACAGATACGCAGTATTTT.

The chain carries TRBV4-3 and TRBJ1-2; D not certain. Germline CDR1 reads LGHNA; CDR2 reads YSLEER. This CDR3 region has 15 residues. V dropped 0 bases and J dropped 1 base, with 9 bases sitting between them. As DNA, the CDR3 is TGCGCCAGCAGCCAAGAGAGAAACCTTAACTATGGCTACACCTTC. Protein product: CASSQERNLNYGYTF.

The J gene is TRBJ2-1, the V gene TRBV9; 13 bases line up with TRBD2. Germline V gene sequence: CDR1 SGDLS, CDR2 YYNGEE. Germline trimming cut 4 bases from V and 6 bases from J; bases unmatched to any gene: 4. The CDR3 sequence is 15 residues long. CDR3 residues: CASSPTSGRANEQFF. CDR3 DNA sequence: TGTGCCAGCAGCCCTACTAGCGGGAGGGCCAATGAGCAGTTCTTC.

This clone was detected once. The V gene is TRBV24-1, the J gene TRBJ1-4; D not resolved. Trimming removed 3 bases at V and 5 bases at J, with 12 bases between. The germline V gene encodes CDR1 KGHDR and CDR2 SFDVKD. This CDR3 region has 15 residues. Written as DNA, the CDR3 is TGTGCCACCAGTGATATGTCAGGAGGGAATGAAAAACTGTTTTTT. Its protein product is CATSDMSGGNEKLFF.

Here the CDR3 reads CASSLVGGFEKLFF. The CDR3 DNA is TGTGCCAGCAGCTTAGTGGGGGGATTTGAAAAACTGTTTTTT. The rearrangement uses TRBV7-8 and TRBJ1-4; TRBD1 might be the D (5 bases). CDR3 length: 14 residues. V lost 1 base and J lost 7, with 10 bases in between. The germline V gene encodes CDR1 SGHVS and CDR2 FQNEAQ.

The chain joins TRBV6-5 to TRBJ1-1, with TRBD1 matching 9 bases. Germline V gene lookup returns CDR1 MNHEY and CDR2 SVGAGI. J lost 6 bases, V lost 2 bases, and 7 bases had no gene match. This CDR3 contains 15 residues. The CDR3 loop reads CASSYGGQGIAEAFF. The CDR3 nucleotides read TGTGCCAGCAGTTACGGGGGACAGGGAATAGCTGAAGCTTTCTTT.

V is TRBV10-1 and J is TRBJ1-5; 8 bases match TRBD1. Germline loops: CDR1 WNHNN, CDR2 SYGVQD (reference sequence). V trimming: 2 bases; J trimming: 0 bases; junction bases outside the gene matches: 12. The CDR3 totals 19 residues. DNA for the CDR3: TGCGCCAGCAGTGAGAAGAACCGGGACAGGACTAATAGCAATCAGCCCCAGCATTTT. This sequence encodes CASSEKNRDRTNSNQPQHF.

V gene TRBV10-3 combines with J gene TRBJ1-2, with D maybe TRBD1 (5 bases). V lost 5 bases to trimming and J lost 3 bases, with 13 bases between them. Germline CDR1 and CDR2: ENHRY and SYGVKD. The CDR3 consists of 14 residues. The CDR3, as DNA: TGTGCCATCAGTCGAGTAGGAGGGGACTATGGCTACACCTTC. Translating gives CAISRVGGDYGYTF.

The V call is TRBV18, the J call TRBJ2-1; TRBD1 agrees at 10 bases. Germline CDR1 KGHSH, CDR2 LQKENI. V was pared by 9 bases and J by 9 bases, with 11 bases of the junction left unmatched. The length of the CDR3 is 14 residues. The CDR3 sequence: CASTGTGEKSEQFF. The CDR3 DNA sequence: TGTGCCAGTACCGGGACAGGGGAAAAGAGTGAGCAGTTCTTC.

This chain connects TRBV2 to TRBJ2-7; 8 nucleotides match TRBD2. Germline loops: CDR1 SNHLY, CDR2 FYNNEI. The CDR3 totals 12 residues. Germline trimming cut 10 bases from V and 3 bases from J; bases unmatched to any gene: 5. CDR3 residues: CAIGRDVYEQYF. In DNA form, the CDR3 reads TGTGCCATCGGGAGGGACGTCTACGAGCAGTACTTC.